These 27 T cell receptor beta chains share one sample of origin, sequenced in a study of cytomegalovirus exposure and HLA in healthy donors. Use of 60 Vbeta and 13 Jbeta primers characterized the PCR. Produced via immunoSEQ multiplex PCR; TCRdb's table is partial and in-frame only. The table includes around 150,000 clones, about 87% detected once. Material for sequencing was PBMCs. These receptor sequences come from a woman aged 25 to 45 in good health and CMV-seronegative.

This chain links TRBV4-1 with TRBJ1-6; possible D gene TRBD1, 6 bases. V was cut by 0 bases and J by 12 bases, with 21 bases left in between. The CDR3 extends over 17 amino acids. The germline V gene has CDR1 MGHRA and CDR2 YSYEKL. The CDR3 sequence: CASSQDRAPGQGKPLHF. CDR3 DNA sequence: TGCGCCAGCAGCCAAGATCGCGCCCCGGGACAAGGGAAACCCCTCCACTTT.

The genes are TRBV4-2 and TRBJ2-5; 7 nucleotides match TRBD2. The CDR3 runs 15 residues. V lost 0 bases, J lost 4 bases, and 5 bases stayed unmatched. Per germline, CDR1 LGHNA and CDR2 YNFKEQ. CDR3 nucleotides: TGTGCCAGCAGCCAAGATTGGGGGGGTAGAGAGACCCAGTACTTC. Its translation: CASSQDWGGRETQYF.

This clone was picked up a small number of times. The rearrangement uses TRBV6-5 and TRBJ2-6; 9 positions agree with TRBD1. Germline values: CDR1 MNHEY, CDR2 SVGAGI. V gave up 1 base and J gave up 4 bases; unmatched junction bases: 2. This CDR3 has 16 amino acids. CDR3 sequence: CASSYWTGAGANVLTF. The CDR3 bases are TGTGCCAGCAGTTACTGGACAGGGGCCGGGGCCAACGTCCTGACTTTC.

The CDR3 nucleotides read TGTGCCAGCACCTACCAGGGCCACGAGCAGTACTTC. It codes for CASTYQGHEQYF. The chain couples TRBV28 to TRBJ2-7; D perhaps matches TRBD1 (5 bases). The CDR3 sequence is 12 residues long. The V end lost 7 bases, the J end lost 5 bases, and 12 bases lay between the germline ends. CDR1 is MDHEN and CDR2 is SYDVKM in the germline V gene.

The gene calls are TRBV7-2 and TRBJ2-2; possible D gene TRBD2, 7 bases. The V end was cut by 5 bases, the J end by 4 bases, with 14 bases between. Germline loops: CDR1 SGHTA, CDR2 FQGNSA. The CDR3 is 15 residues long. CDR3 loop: CASSPPGGRTGELFF. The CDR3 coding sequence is TGTGCCAGCAGCCCTCCCGGGGGGCGCACCGGGGAGCTGTTTTTT.

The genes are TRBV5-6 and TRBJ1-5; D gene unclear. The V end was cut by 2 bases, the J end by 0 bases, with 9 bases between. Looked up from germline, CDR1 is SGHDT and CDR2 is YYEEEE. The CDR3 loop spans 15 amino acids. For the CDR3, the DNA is TGTGCCAGCAGCTTCGGGGAGTATAGCAATCAGCCCCAGCATTTT. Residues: CASSFGEYSNQPQHF.

CDR3 loop: CASSFRGGDTGELFF. As DNA, the CDR3 is TGTGCCAGCAGCTTTCGGGGCGGGGACACCGGGGAGCTGTTTTTT. The V and J genes are TRBV7-9 and TRBJ2-2, with a tentative D call TRBD2 (6 bases). Germline CDR1 and CDR2: SEHNR and FQNEAQ (reference sequence). Deletions cut 3 bases from V and 3 bases from J, with 11 bases between. This CDR3 comprises 15 residues.

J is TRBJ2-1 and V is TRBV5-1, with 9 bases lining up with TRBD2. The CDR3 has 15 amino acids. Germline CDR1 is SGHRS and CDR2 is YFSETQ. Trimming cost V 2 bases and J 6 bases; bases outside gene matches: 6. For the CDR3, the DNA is TGCGCCAGCAGCTTAGTAGCGGGAGTCGTCAATGAGCAGTTCTTC. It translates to CASSLVAGVVNEQFF.

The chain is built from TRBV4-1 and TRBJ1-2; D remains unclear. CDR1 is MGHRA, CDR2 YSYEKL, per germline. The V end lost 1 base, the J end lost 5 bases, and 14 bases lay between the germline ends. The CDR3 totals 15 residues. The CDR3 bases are TGCGCCAGCAGCCAAGGAGGAGGGCATCGGTATGGCTACACCTTC. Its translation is CASSQGGGHRYGYTF.

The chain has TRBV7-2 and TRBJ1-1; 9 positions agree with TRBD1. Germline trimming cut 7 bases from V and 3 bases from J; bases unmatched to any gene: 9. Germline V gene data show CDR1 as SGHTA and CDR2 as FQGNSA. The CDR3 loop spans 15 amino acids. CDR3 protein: CASNAQGARYTEAFF. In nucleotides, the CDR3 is TGTGCCAGCAACGCACAGGGGGCGCGCTACACTGAAGCTTTCTTT.

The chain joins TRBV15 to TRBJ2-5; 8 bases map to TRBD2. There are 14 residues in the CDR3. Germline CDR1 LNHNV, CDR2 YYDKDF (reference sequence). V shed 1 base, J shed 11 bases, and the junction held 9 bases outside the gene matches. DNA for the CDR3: TGTGCCACCAGCAGAGGTGGGTCGGAGCGGGAGCAGTACTTC. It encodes CATSRGGSEREQYF. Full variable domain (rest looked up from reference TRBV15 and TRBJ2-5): DAMVIQNPRYQVTQFGKPVTLSCSQTLNHNVMYWYQQKSSQAPKLLFHYYDKDFNNEADTPDNFQSRRPNTSFCFLDIRSPGLGDTAMYLCATSRGGSEREQYFGPGTRLLVL.

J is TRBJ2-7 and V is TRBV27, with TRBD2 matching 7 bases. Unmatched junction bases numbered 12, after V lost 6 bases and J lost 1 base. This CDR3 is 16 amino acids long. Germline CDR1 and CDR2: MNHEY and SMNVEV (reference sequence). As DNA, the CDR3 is TGTGCCAGCAGAATCGACGGACTAGTGGGGTCCTACGAGCAGTACTTC. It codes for CASRIDGLVGSYEQYF.

This CDR3 reads CASSTTGDGNQPQHF. The CDR3 DNA follows: TGTGCCAGCAGTACCACAGGGGATGGGAATCAGCCCCAGCATTTT. V usage is TRBV28 and J usage is TRBJ1-5; TRBD1 aligns across 7 bases. Germline CDR1 is MDHEN and CDR2 is SYDVKM. Germline trimming cut 5 bases from V and 4 bases from J; bases unmatched to any gene: 8. The CDR3 has 15 amino acids.

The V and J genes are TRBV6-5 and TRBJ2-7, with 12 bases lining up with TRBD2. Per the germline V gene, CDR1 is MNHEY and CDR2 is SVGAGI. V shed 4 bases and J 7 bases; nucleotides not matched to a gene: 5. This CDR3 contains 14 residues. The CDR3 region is CASSSTGLAGEQYF. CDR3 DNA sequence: TGTGCCAGCAGTTCGACAGGACTAGCGGGGGAGCAGTACTTC.

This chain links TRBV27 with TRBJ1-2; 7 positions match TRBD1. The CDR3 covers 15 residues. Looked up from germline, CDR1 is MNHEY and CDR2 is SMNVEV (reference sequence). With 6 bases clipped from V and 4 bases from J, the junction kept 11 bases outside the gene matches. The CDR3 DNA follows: TGTGCCAGCAGACCTCACTCCGGGACAGTCTATGGCTACACCTTC. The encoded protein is CASRPHSGTVYGYTF.

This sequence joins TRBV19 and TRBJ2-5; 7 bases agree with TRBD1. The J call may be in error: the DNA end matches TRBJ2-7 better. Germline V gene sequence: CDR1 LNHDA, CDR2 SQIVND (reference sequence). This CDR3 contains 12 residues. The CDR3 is CATGTASYEQYF. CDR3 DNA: TGTGCCACTGGGACAGCATCCTACGAGCAGTACTTC.

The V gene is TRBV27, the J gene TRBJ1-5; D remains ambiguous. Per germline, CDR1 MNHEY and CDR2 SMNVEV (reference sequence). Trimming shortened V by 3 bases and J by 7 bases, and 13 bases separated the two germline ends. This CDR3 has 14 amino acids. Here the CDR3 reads CASSLGEGSQPQHF. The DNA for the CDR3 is TGTGCCAGCAGTTTGGGAGAGGGTTCGCAGCCCCAGCATTTT.

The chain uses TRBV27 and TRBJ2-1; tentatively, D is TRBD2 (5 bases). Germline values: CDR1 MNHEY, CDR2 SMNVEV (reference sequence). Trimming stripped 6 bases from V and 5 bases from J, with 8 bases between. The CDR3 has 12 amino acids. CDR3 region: CASRRVDNEQFF. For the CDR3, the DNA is TGTGCCAGCAGGAGGGTGGACAATGAGCAGTTCTTC.

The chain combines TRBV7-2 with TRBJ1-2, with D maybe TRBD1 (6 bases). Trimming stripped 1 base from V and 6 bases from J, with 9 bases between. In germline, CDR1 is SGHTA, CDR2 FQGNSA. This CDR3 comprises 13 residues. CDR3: CASSLEYRDGYTF. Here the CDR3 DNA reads TGTGCCAGCAGCTTAGAATACAGGGATGGCTACACCTTC.

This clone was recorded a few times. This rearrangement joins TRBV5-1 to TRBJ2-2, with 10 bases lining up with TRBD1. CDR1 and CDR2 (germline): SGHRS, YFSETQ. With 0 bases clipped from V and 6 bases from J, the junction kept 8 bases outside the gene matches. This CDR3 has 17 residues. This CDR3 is CASSLAPAGQGAGELFF. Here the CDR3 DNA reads TGCGCCAGCAGCTTGGCCCCCGCCGGACAGGGGGCCGGGGAGCTGTTTTTT.

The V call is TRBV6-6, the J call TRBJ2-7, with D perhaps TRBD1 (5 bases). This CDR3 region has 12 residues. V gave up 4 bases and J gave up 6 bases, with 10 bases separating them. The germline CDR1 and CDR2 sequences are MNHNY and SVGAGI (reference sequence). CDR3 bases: TGTGCCAGCAGTTTCAGGGAACCCGAGCAGTACTTC. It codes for CASSFREPEQYF.

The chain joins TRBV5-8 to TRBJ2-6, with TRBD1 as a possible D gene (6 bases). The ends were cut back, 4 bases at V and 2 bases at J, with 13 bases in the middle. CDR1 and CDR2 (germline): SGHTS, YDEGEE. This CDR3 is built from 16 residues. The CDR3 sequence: CASSAYRDTGANVLTF. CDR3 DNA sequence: TGTGCCAGCAGCGCTTACCGGGACACTGGGGCCAACGTCCTGACTTTC.

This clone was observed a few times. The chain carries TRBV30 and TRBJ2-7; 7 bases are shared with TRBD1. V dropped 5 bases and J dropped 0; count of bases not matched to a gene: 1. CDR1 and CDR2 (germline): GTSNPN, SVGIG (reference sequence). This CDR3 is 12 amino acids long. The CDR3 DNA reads TGTGCCTGGGGGGACAGCTCCTACGAGCAGTACTTC. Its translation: CAWGDSSYEQYF.

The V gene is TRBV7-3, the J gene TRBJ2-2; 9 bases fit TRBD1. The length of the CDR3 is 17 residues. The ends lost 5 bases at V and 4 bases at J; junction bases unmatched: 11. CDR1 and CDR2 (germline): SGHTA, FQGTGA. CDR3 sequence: CASSNTGGPRLTGELFF. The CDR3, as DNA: TGTGCCAGCAGCAATACAGGGGGCCCCCGCCTCACCGGGGAGCTGTTTTTT.

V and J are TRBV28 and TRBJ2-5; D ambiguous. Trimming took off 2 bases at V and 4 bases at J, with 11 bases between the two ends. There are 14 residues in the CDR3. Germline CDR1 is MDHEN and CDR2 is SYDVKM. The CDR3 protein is CASSLGQVTETQYF. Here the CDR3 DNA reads TGTGCCAGCAGTTTAGGCCAGGTGACAGAGACCCAGTACTTC. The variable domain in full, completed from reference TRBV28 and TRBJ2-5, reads DVKVTQSSRYLVKRTGEKVFLECVQDMDHENMFWYRQDPGLGLRLIYFSYDVKMKEKGDIPEGYSVSREKKERFSLILESASTNQTSMYLCASSLGQVTETQYFGPGTRLLVL.

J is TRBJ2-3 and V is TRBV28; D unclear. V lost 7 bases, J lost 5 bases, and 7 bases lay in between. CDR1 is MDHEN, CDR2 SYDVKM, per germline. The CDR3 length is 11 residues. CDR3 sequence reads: CASTSRDTQYF. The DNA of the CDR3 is TGTGCCAGCACTTCCCGAGATACGCAGTATTTT.

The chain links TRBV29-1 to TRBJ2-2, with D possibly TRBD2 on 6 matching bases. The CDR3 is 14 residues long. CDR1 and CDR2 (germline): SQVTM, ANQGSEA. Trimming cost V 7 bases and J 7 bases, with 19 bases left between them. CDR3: CSASGGPGIGELFF. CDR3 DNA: TGCAGCGCATCAGGAGGGCCAGGGATCGGGGAGCTGTTTTTT.